This T cell receptor beta chain derives from a study of T cell clones after liver transplantation (dated by TCRdb to about 2019). Turning to the overall study: Samples were obtained from ITN030ST, a randomized trial in which withdrawal of immunosuppression was attempted within 2 years of liver transplantation. Tolerance was defined as complete immunosuppression withdrawal for at least one year with no rise in liver enzymes beyond twice the upper limit of normal. As an antigen-independent comparator for donor-reactive sequences, third party-reactive TCRbeta sequences were also identified from pre-transplant MLRs. Blood samples were collected pre-transplant, pre-randomization before withdrawal, and post-randomization after either complete withdrawal or failed withdrawal. Donor-reactive T cell clones were identified using TCRbeta sequencing after a pre-transplant mixed lymphocyte reaction and were then followed in post-transplant blood. Three of the eight recipients were HCV-positive; the others were transplanted for non-autoimmune, non-viral indications. Subjects received no induction therapy and standard immunosuppression until randomization at 12-24 months post-transplant. A cohort of 8 liver transplant recipients was studied, of whom 3 were classified as tolerant and 5 as non-tolerant. What the work shows at the level of the full study, not this receptor alone: Low numbers of available donor cells limited the measurable donor-reactive repertoire in two subjects. Donor-reactive sequences declined more than third party-reactive ones, suggesting partial antigen-specific deletion unrelated to withdrawal success. Circulating donor-reactive CD4 TCRbeta sequences fell significantly post-transplant in most of the 8 subjects, irrespective of tolerance or HCV status. The conclusions were considered preliminary, being limited by small, heterogeneous patient numbers and non-standardized post-transplant time points. Because allograft tissue specimens were not available, migration of donor-reactive T cells into the graft, rather than deletion, may have occurred. When repertoire turnover was accounted for, significantly reduced detection of donor-reactive sequences was found in 7 of 8 subjects for CD4 and in 8 of 8 subjects for CD8.

Taken from cysteine to phenylalanine, the CDR3 has 15 residues. Only the CDR3 DNA is retained, 45 bases long and in frame from the first base. V ends up 1 base short and J 2 bases short, with an unmatched junction base count of 5. The germline V gene sets CDR1 to KGHSH and CDR2 to LQKENI. Frozen genomic DNA underwent high-throughput TCRbeta CDR3 sequencing by immunoSEQ, including PCR amplification, mapping, bias correction and internal controls. The paper's processing steps were these. Productive rearrangements were retained, and unique TCRbeta sequences were defined by the CDR3 nucleotide sequence together with the V and J gene. For a sequence to be called donor-reactive, it needed a frequency of at least 0.01% and at least 5-fold expansion in CFSE-low cells compared with unstimulated pre-transplant cells. To ensure at least 90% detection power, minimum frequency thresholds were set for each subject based on that subject's lowest-template unstimulated sample. Jensen-Shannon divergence between the top 1000 TCRbeta sequences after and before transplant was used to measure repertoire turnover. Changes in detection of donor-reactive sequences were tested with two-sided Fisher's exact tests. The table was pulled from immuneACCESS by TCRdb, which kept in-frame rearrangements only. Such tables lose some clones; where checked, under half of the loss comes from unresolved V genes, and the rest has no known cause. V, J and clone size were drawn from that table, and D and trimming were deduced from the DNA. For this sample the table gives about 85,000 clones, of which roughly 82% were detected only once. The top ten constitute about 0.45% of the sample.

Remarks on this clone: Its antigen remains unidentified. Nothing much larger sits one base from this clone, and base qualities are not available.

Unstimulated PBMCs, after thawing, were stained for CD3, CD4 and CD8 and then FACS-sorted into CD3+CD4+ and CD3+CD8+ populations. Randomization to immunosuppression withdrawal applied to every one of the 8 studied subjects. Genomic DNA was isolated with the Qiagen DNeasy Blood and Tissue Kit. The specimen was CD4+ T cells from blood, collected 45 to 47 months after liver transplant. The rearrangement combines TRBV18 with TRBJ2-7; a stretch of 7 junction bases matches TRBD2. The source of this sequence is a human patient who received a liver transplant. After a transplant, the donor of the graft may account for some T cells. The encoded CDR3 is CASSPRGGLAYEQYF. The base sequence is TGTGCCAGCTCACCACGCGGGGGTTTGGCCTACGAGCAGTACTTC.